The table lists the clone carrying this TCR beta chain with a few counts. This sample was taken from a study of blood T cell repertoires in COVID-19. Study context: The United States, Italy and Spain were the sources of the acute and convalescent COVID-19 samples.

As originally analysed: From reference gene primer amplification, estimates of nucleated cell counts were derived. Method: immunoSEQ multiplex PCR; TCRdb's copy keeps in-frame clones and lacks some. The DNA was the basis for D and trimming; V, J and clone size are from that table. The profile shows fewer than 300,000 clones, roughly 87% of them singletons. V trimming: 4 bases; J trimming: 6 bases; junction bases outside the gene matches: 10. CDR1 and CDR2 (germline): SGHDT, YYEEEE. This CDR3 spans 16 amino acids. This chain joins TRBV5-6 and TRBJ1-5; TRBD1 agrees at 10 bases. The sequencing sample was made of peripheral blood. The receptor comes from a woman aged 30 to 39 with acute or convalescent COVID-19. In nucleotides, the CDR3 is TGTGCCAGCAGCCCCAGTGGTGGGACAGGGGTTCAGCCCCAGCATTTT. The encoded protein is CASSPSGGTGVQPQHF.